The subject of this entry is one T cell receptor beta chain. The antigen remains unidentified. There are 15 residues in the CDR3. The V gene's germline CDR1 is KGHSH and CDR2 LQKENI. V dropped 6 bases and J dropped 0 bases, with 12 bases sitting between them. These data are taken from a study of vaccination effects on CD4 cells after COVID-19. In the study overall: Culturing of a few million PBMC per well took place with approximately 10 IU/ml IL-2 and approximately 9.1 ug/ml peptides.

Subsequent to approximately 11 days of culture, CD4+ T cells were isolated. Each participant was administered two doses of either the BNT162b2 or the mRNA-1273 vaccine. The study's findings and limits: Late post-vaccination samples showed marked contraction of infection- and vaccine-induced clones. Early timepoints after infection were absent, and convalescent patients were few in the study.

TCRdb's table, derived via immunoSEQ multiplex PCR, lists solely in-frame clones and lacks some. The sample yields 42,000 or so clones, approximately 70% seen once. Sequenced here: CD4+ T cells from PBMCs cultured without peptide, sampled after COVID-19 vaccination. The chain couples TRBV18 to TRBJ1-3; D remains unclear. The sequence was obtained from a human donor who received a COVID-19 vaccine. CDR3 amino acids: CASSPDWSSGNTIYF. CDR3 sequence (DNA): TGTGCCAGCTCCCCCGACTGGAGCTCTGGAAACACCATATATTTT.